This entry features one T cell receptor beta chain sequence. What this receptor recognizes is not known. A much more abundant neighbour one base away suggests this may be a read error. The sample has other DNA sequences that encode this CDR3 too. TCRbeta CDR3 regions were amplified from genomic DNA using the immunoSEQ Assay, a bias-controlled multiplex PCR. The study's processing was this. The number of nucleated cells in each sample was estimated from the amplification of reference gene primers within the assay. To quantify the absolute abundance of each unique TCRbeta CDR3 rearrangement, sequence reads were collapsed and filtered. For each sample, productive Simpson clonality was calculated as the square root of Simpson's diversity index across productive rearrangements. The clones in this table, taken by TCRdb from immuneACCESS, are in-frame only. Not every clone is retained; where verified, under half of the shortfall comes from an unresolved V gene, and the cause of the rest is unknown. The V and J calls and clone size come from that table; D and trimming were worked out from the DNA. Across this sample there are about 73,000 clones, with roughly 80% seen only once. The ten largest account for about 6% of the sample.

The collaborating institutions used their own protocols to collect whole blood in K2EDTA tubes. For TCRbeta analysis, collaborator samples were shipped as frozen whole blood, as isolated PBMCs, or as DNA extracted from either sample type. The data belong to a study of blood T cell repertoires in COVID-19 (dated by TCRdb to 2019 to 2021). With regard to the full study: Collaborator samples came from the United States, Italy and Spain and covered acute and convalescent phases of COVID-19. The material from the prospective study consisted of cDNA or gDNA derived from T cells, B-cell-depleted T cells, or PBMCs. Deeply sampled blood TCRbeta repertoires from subjects exposed to, actively infected with, or recovered from COVID-19 were included in the dataset. The repertoires were made available in a free public database intended to serve as a resource for research on the immune response to SARS-CoV-2. Samples came from the ongoing ImmuneRACE study (first 160 participants) plus 1,254 subjects from 6 global collaborators. Nearly every sample came with metadata listing a de-identified subject ID, COVID-19 status, age in years and sex. HLA class I and class II types, where available, came from metadata supplied by the sample provider rather than from assay-based typing.

The CDR3 has 15 amino acids, counting the end cysteine and phenylalanine. Only CDR3 DNA is held: 45 bases, read in frame from base 1. CDR1 and CDR2 are drawn from the germline V gene (reference sequence): LGHDT, YNNKEL. Trimming at the junction amounts to 1 base on V and 2 bases on J, and the germline ends lie 11 bases apart. Beyond this particular receptor, the publication reports: The quantity of clinical and demographic metadata differed by source and by participant and was supplied without curation.

This sequence originates from a woman aged 60 to 75 with acute or convalescent COVID-19. Sample: peripheral blood. The V gene is TRBV3-1 (or the pseudogene TRBV3-2) and the J gene is TRBJ1-2, with TRBD1 perhaps the D gene, on 6 matching bases. The nucleotides read TGTGCCAGCAGCCAAGGAGGGGGGGGCAACTATGGCTACACCTTC. This gives the protein CASSQGGGGNYGYTF.